These 9 T cell receptor beta chains originate from one sample sequenced in a study of blood T cell repertoires in COVID-19 (dated by TCRdb to between 2020 and 2021). Preparation of the library involved the immunoSEQ multiplex PCR assay. TCRdb holds this immuneACCESS table with in-frame rearrangements only. Some clones are missing; in checked studies, unresolved V genes explain under half, and the rest has no known cause. In this sample the table shows around 340,000 clones, about four fifths of which occur a single time. The top ten hold 2.5% to 3% of the sample. Sequencing input: peripheral blood. The origin of the receptors is a man aged 25-45 years with active or convalescent COVID-19.

This chain links TRBV25-1 with TRBJ2-2, with 7 bases fitting TRBD2. CDR1 is MGHDK, CDR2 SYGVNS, per germline. This CDR3 region has 13 residues. Trimming cost V 7 bases and J 4 bases; bases outside gene matches: 3. In DNA form, the CDR3 reads TGTGCCAGCACCGGGACTACCACCGGGGAGCTGTTTTTT. Translation: CASTGTTTGELFF.

The chain couples TRBV15 to TRBJ1-5, with D unclear. Germline loops: CDR1 LNHNV, CDR2 YYDKDF (reference sequence). The CDR3 sequence is 16 residues long. V dropped 1 base and J dropped 2 bases, with 12 bases sitting between them. The CDR3 reads CATSRGWGDGNQPQHF. CDR3 sequence (DNA): TGTGCCACCAGCAGAGGATGGGGAGACGGCAATCAGCCCCAGCATTTT.

The J gene is TRBJ1-3, the V gene TRBV5-5, with D unclear. CDR1 and CDR2 from the germline V gene are SGHKS and YYEKEE (reference sequence). V lost 7 bases and J 7 bases, leaving 12 bases between the germline ends. The CDR3 runs to 12 residues. CDR3 sequence (DNA): TGTGCCAGCCAACGGGAAATGAACACCATATATTTT. It codes for CASQREMNTIYF.

The sample holds a few counts of this clone. This chain connects TRBV28 to TRBJ2-7; 9 bases line up with TRBD1. The CDR3 covers 17 residues. J was trimmed by 6 bases and V by 8 bases; bases with no gene match: 20. The germline V gene has CDR1 MDHEN and CDR2 SYDVKM. CDR3 loop: CASLPSFTGGVWVEQYF. The CDR3 nucleotides are TGTGCCAGCTTGCCCTCCTTCACAGGGGGCGTCTGGGTCGAGCAGTACTTC.

J is TRBJ2-2 and V is TRBV5-4, with a possible D match to TRBD1 (5 bases). V was clipped by 6 bases and J by 3 bases, with 15 bases between them. The length of the CDR3 is 15 residues. Germline CDR1 is SGHNT and CDR2 is YYREEE (reference sequence). Here the CDR3 reads CASTLGDFDTGELFF. CDR3 nucleotide sequence: TGTGCCAGCACCCTAGGGGATTTCGACACCGGGGAGCTGTTTTTT.

J is TRBJ2-7 and V is TRBV12-3 or TRBV12-4, with D possibly matching TRBD1 (5 bases). V gave up 6 bases and J gave up 6 bases, with 12 bases separating them. The CDR3 consists of 12 residues. CDR3 protein: CASSIDRGEQYF. CDR3 DNA: TGTGCCAGCAGCATAGACAGAGGCGAGCAGTACTTC.

The genes are TRBV11-3 and TRBJ2-5; a weak D match, TRBD1 (6 bases). Trimming pared 5 bases from V and 1 base from J, leaving 20 bases between. The CDR3 runs to 17 residues. CDR1 is SGHNT and CDR2 is YENEEA in the germline V gene. The DNA of the CDR3 is TGTGCCAGCAGCATCTCAGGACAGACTATGCTCCAAGAGACCCAGTACTTC. Translating gives CASSISGQTMLQETQYF. The full variable domain, rest sourced from reference TRBV11-3 and TRBJ2-5, is EAGVVQSPRYKIIEKKQPVAFWCNPISGHNTLYWYLQNLGQGPELLIRYENEEAVDDSQLPKDRFSAERLKGVDSTLKIQPAELGDSAVYLCASSISGQTMLQETQYFGPGTRLLVL.

Notes on this clone: At the DNA level, this CDR3 is encoded by other sequences in the same sample as well. The rearrangement joins TRBV19 to TRBJ1-5, with D uncertain. Germline V gene sequence: CDR1 LNHDA, CDR2 SQIVND (reference sequence). This CDR3 contains 12 residues. The V gene lost 1 base and the J gene lost 6 bases, with 4 bases spanning the gap. CDR3 amino acids: CASSIGAQPQHF. CDR3 coding DNA: TGTGCCAGTAGTATAGGGGCTCAGCCCCAGCATTTT.

The genes are TRBV5-1 and TRBJ2-1, with 7 bases aligning to TRBD2. Trimming removed 0 bases from V and 5 bases from J; junction bases left unmatched: 8. The CDR3 has 16 residues. Germline V gives CDR1 SGHRS, CDR2 YFSETQ. The CDR3 loop reads CASSLVGLAANNEQFF. The CDR3 coding sequence is TGCGCCAGCAGCTTGGTTGGCCTAGCGGCTAACAATGAGCAGTTCTTC. The full variable domain, with the rest looked up from reference TRBV5-1 and TRBJ2-1, is KAGVTQTPRYLIKTRGQQVTLSCSPISGHRSVSWYQQTPGQGLQFLFEYFSETQRNKGNFPGRFSGRQFSNSRSEMNVSTLELGDSALYLCASSLVGLAANNEQFFGPGTRLTVL.